This T cell receptor beta chain was profiled in a study of blood T cell repertoires in COVID-19 (dated by TCRdb to 2018 to 2021). For context, the study as a whole: Samples from collaborators originated in the United States, Italy and Spain and spanned both the acute and convalescent phases of COVID-19. The material from the prospective study consisted of cDNA or gDNA derived from T cells, B-cell-depleted T cells, or PBMCs. The dataset comprised deeply sampled blood TCRbeta repertoires from subjects exposed to, actively infected with, or recovered from COVID-19. A freely available public database, intended as a resource for researchers studying the immune response to SARS-CoV-2, is where the repertoires were released. Where available, HLA class I and class II types were taken from metadata supplied by the sample provider and were not determined by assay-based typing. A de-identified subject ID, COVID-19 status, age in years and sex were almost always included in the sample metadata. The samples were drawn from the first 160 participants of the ongoing ImmuneRACE study and from over 950 subjects provided by 6 global collaborators.

The CDR3, from cysteine to phenylalanine, totals 16 residues. Only CDR3 DNA remains: 48 bases, in frame from the first base. Trimming removed 3 bases from V and 8 bases from J; the gene matches leave 14 bases unexplained. The germline V gene (reference sequence) specifies LNHNV as CDR1 and YYDKDF as CDR2. Details on this clone: The target of this receptor is not known. No base-level quality is on record; no much larger clone is a single base apart.

General findings and caveats noted by the study authors: The amount of clinical and demographic metadata varied by source and participant and was provided uncurated.

Enrolling through a virtual design, the prospective study's participants ranged in age from about 18 to 89 years and lived across about two dozen United States geographic areas. In the prospective study, cohorts were assigned on the basis of participant-reported clinical history obtained from a screening survey and a study questionnaire. For ImmuneRACE Cohort 3, a participant was defined as recovered based on two consecutive negative NP/OP PCR tests, clearance by a healthcare professional, or resolution of symptoms. In the prospective study, whole blood, serum and a nasopharyngeal or oropharyngeal swab were collected from each participant by mobile phlebotomists. Prospective study participants could optionally give additional blood draws and questionnaires over an approximately two-month period. Before DNA extraction, blood samples from the prospective study were shipped at room temperature or frozen.

The immunoSEQ Assay, a bias-controlled multiplex PCR, was used to amplify TCRbeta CDR3 regions from genomic DNA. The source study handled its data this way. Nucleated cell counts per sample were estimated from amplification of reference gene primers within the assay. To quantify the absolute abundance of each unique TCRbeta CDR3 rearrangement, sequence reads were collapsed and filtered. For each sample, productive Simpson clonality was calculated as the square root of Simpson's diversity index over productive rearrangements. In its TCRdb copy, this immuneACCESS table keeps in-frame sequences only and misses some clones. Where compared with another copy, unresolved V genes explain less than half of these, and the others have no known cause. The V and J calls and clone size were taken over from that table, and D and trimming were inferred from the DNA. In all, the sample holds approximately 190,000 clones, and 80% to 85% of those were seen once. The ten largest clonotypes hold 7.5% of the sample.

What was sequenced was PBMCs or T cells enriched from blood (not recorded which). The chain employs TRBV15 and TRBJ1-2; TRBD1 agrees with 8 junctional bases. The sequence derives from a man aged 40-50 years who had recovered from COVID-19. The DNA is TGTGCCACCAGCAGGGGATACGTAGACAGGGGTTCGGGCTACACCTTC. Translation gives CATSRGYVDRGSGYTF.